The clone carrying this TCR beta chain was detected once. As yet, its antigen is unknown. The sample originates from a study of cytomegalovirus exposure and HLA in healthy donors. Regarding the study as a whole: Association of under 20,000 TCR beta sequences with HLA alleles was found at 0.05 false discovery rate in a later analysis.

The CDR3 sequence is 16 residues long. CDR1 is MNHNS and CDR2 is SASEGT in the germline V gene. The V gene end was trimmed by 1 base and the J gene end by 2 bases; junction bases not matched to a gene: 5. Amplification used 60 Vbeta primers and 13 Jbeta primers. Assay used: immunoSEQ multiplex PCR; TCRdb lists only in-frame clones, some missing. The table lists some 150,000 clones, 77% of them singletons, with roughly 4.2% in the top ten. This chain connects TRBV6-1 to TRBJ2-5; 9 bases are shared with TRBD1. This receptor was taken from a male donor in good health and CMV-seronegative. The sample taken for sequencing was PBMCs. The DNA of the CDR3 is TGTGCCAGCAGTGAAGAGTGGACAGGGGTTCAAGAGACCCAGTACTTC. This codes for CASSEEWTGVQETQYF.